The source of this TCR beta chain is a study of technical replicates of blood from four donors. TCRdb keeps only in-frame clones here, not all; method: immunoSEQ multiplex PCR. The repertoire has tens of thousands of clones, around 89% of them found once; the top ten carry 4.5% to 5%. CDR1 is GTSNPN and CDR2 is SVGIG in the germline V gene (reference sequence). V was pared by 5 bases and J by 3 bases, with 6 bases of the junction left unmatched. This CDR3 has 14 residues. This chain uses TRBV30 with TRBJ2-3, with 9 bases fitting TRBD1. The source of this sequence is a human donor in good health. Some clones in this sample may be carry-over from other donors' samples. The specimen sequenced was PBMCs. CDR3 residues: CAWHRGLGTDTQYF. The CDR3, as DNA: TGTGCCTGGCACAGGGGGCTCGGGACAGATACGCAGTATTTT.